This passage covers 2 T cell receptor beta chains from one sample sequenced in a study of blood T cells in healthy people across ages. The use of a sample-barcoded 5' primer and a J-beta primer mix characterized a second PCR of about 6 to 12 cycles. TCRdb analysed the 5' RACE reads with MiXCR anew, one entry per CDR3 protein. Altogether 790,000 or so distinct CDR3 sequences are present, about 45% being singletons, with the ten largest covering 15% to 20%. Sequencing input: blood. These receptors were collected from an elderly man in good health.

The chain carries TRBV29-1 and TRBJ2-7; 12 bases are shared with TRBD1. V was pared by 5 bases and J by 4 bases, with 9 bases of the junction left unmatched. This CDR3 has 15 residues. The V gene's germline CDR1 is SQVTM and CDR2 ANQGSEA. The CDR3 DNA sequence: TGCAGCGTTTCCCCCGGGACAGGGGGCATGTACGAGCAGTACTTC. Residues: CSVSPGTGGMYEQYF.

About this clonotype itself: This may be a read error, as it is one base from a much larger clone. The V call is TRBV12-3 or TRBV12-4, the J call TRBJ1-2, with D hard to call. V was clipped by 6 bases and J by 3 bases, with 14 bases between them. This CDR3 has 14 amino acids. The DNA for the CDR3 is TGTGCCAGCAGGGCCGGGGAGGGTCACTATGGCTACACCTTC. Amino acid sequence: CASRAGEGHYGYTF.